This TCR beta chain was sequenced during a study of patients and donors after allogeneic stem cell transplantation (dated by TCRdb to about 2020). As for this clonotype: Its antigen is still unknown. Per-base qualities were not stored, and no clone one base away is much larger.

Library preparation employed RT-PCR. Sequencing took place on a NextSeq 550. TCRdb reworked the public reads: Q25 trimming with fastp, MiXCR clone assembly, productive beta chains retained. One record per CDR3 amino acid sequence lists the most common genes and DNA. Across this sample there are roughly 190,000 distinct CDR3 sequences, with about 40% seen only once. Together, the top ten hold 33% of the sample. V is shortened by 1 base, J by 0 bases, and the region joining them spans 3 bases. CDR3 length: 13 amino acids, cysteine to phenylalanine. CDR3 DNA is the only sequence kept; it has 39 bases, read in frame from the first base. CDR1 and CDR2, looked up from the germline V gene, are SGHTA and FQGNSA.

The V and J segments used are TRBV7-2 and TRBJ2-5; no D gene call is confident. This receptor was identified in a human donor who was either an allogeneic HSCT recipient or a stem cell or donor lymphocyte infusion donor (not recorded which). It is not recorded whose cells these are; they may come from a transplant donor. The sequenced material came from blood, either unsorted or a sorted T cell fraction (not recorded which). This receptor has the CDR3 CASSLGYQETQYF. The DNA sequence reads TGTGCCAGCAGCTTAGGTTACCAAGAGACCCAGTACTTC.